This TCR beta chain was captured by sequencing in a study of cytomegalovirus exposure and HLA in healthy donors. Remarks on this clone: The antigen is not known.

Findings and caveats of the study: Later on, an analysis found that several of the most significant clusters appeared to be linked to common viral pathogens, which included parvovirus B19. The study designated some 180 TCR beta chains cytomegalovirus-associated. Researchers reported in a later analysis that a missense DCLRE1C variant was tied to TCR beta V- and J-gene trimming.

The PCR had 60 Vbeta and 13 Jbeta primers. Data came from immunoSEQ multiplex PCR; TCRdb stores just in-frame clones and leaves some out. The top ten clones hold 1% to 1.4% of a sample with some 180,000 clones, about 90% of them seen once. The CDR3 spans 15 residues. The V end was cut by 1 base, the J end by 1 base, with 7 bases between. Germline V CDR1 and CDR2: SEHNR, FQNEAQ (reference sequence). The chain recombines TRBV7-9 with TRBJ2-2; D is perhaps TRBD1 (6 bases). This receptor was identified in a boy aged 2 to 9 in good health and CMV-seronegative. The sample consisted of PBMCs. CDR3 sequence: CASSLVQGNTGELFF. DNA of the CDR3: TGTGCCAGCAGCTTAGTACAGGGGAACACCGGGGAGCTGTTTTTT.